This T cell receptor beta chain is from a study of shared clonotypes between healthy human individuals. Turning to the study itself: The study used three CD4 naive, three CD4 memory, two CD8 naive and one CD8 memory plate per donor.

Broader study findings: Generally, estimated richness proved larger in naive subsets than it did in memory subsets. The low donor count limited represented genetic and exposure-history diversity.

This table comes from immunoSEQ multiplex PCR, and its TCRdb copy is limited to in-frame clones, with some not included. The repertoire holds around 940,000 clones, around 80% seen once, with approximately 1.5% in the top ten. As to this clone: Its specificity is unknown.

Trimming shortened V by 6 bases and J by 7 bases, and 16 bases separated the two germline ends. This CDR3 has 14 amino acids. Germline V gene lookup returns CDR1 MDHEN and CDR2 SYDVKM. Specimen: memory CD4+ T cells sorted from blood. Subset in this sample: CD45RA-negative fraction. The sequence was obtained from a man younger than 35 in good health. The rearrangement links TRBV28 to TRBJ1-5; D gene uncertain. The CDR3 bases are TGTGCCAGCAGGCCACCCCCGGACGGCCAGCCCCAGCATTTT. Protein: CASRPPPDGQPQHF.